The sequence of this T cell receptor beta chain was determined in a study of sequential checkpoint blockade in melanoma. Turning to the study itself: Randomization was 1:1 between first-line nivolumab→ipilimumab and ipilimumab→nivolumab. Maintenance nivolumab came after either treatment sequence.

Profiled with immunoSEQ multiplex PCR; TCRdb holds only in-frame clones, not every one. The sample has some 14,000 clones, under 65% seen once; the top ten hold about 17%. Described treatment: randomized to nivolumab then ipilimumab (arm A) or the reverse (arm B). Live CD3+CD8+ CD19− CD56− cells were sorted from PBMCs. The CDR3 runs 13 residues. Germline V lookup: CDR1 SGHKS, CDR2 YYEKEE (reference sequence). V dropped 4 bases and J dropped 6 bases, with 14 bases sitting between them. This receptor was taken from a human donor with melanoma. This sequence joins TRBV5-5 and TRBJ2-7, with a weak D call TRBD1 (6 bases). The specimen comprised CD8+ T cells sorted from blood (inferred from file names), sampled from a patient given nivolumab and ipilimumab in sequence. CDR3 in DNA: TGTGCCAGCAGCCTCTGGACAGCCCTCGAGCAGTACTTC. Protein product: CASSLWTALEQYF. The full variable domain, in which reference TRBV5-5 and TRBJ2-7 provide the parts outside the CDR3, is DAGVTQSPTHLIKTRGQQVTLRCSPISGHKSVSWYQQVLGQGPQFIFQYYEKEERGRGNFPDRFSARQFPNYSSELNVNALLLGDSALYLCASSLWTALEQYFGPGTRLTVT.